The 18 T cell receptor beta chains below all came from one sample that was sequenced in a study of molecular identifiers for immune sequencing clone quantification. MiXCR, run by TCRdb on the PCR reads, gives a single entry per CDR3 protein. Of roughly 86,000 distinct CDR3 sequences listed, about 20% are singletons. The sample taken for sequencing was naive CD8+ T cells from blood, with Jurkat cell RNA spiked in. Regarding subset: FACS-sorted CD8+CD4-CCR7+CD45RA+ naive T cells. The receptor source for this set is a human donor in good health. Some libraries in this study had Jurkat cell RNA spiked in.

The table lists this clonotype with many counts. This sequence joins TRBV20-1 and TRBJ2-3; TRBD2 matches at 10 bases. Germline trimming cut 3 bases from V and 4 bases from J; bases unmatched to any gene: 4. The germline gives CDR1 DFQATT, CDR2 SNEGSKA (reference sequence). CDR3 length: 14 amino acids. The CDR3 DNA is TGCAGTGCTAGCCCGGGACTAGCGCCAGATACGCAGTATTTT. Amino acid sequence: CSASPGLAPDTQYF.

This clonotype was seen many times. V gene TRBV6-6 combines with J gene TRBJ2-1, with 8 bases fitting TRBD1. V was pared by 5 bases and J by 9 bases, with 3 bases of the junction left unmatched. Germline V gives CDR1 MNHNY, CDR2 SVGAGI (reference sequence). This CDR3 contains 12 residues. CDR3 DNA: TGTGCCAGCAGTGTACAGGGGGGTGAGCAGTTCTTC. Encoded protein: CASSVQGGEQFF.

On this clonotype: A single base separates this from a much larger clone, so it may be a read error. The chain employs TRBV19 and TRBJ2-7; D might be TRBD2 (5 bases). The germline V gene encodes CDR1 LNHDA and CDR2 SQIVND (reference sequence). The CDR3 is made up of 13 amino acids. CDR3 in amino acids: CASSPGISYEQCF. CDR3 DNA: TGTGCCAGTAGTCCCGGGATTTCCTACGAGCAGTGCTTC.

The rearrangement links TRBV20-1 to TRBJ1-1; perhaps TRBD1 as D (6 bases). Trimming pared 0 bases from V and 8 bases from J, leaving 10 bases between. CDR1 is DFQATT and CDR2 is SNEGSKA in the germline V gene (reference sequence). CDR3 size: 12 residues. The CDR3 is CSARDFGGEAFF. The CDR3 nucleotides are TGCAGTGCTAGAGATTTCGGGGGCGAAGCTTTCTTT.

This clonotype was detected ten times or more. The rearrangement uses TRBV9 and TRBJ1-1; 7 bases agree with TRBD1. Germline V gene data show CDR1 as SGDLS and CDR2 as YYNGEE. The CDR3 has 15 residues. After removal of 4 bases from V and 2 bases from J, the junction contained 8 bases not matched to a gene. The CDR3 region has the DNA TGTGCCAGCAGCTCTGGCTCAGGGGGAAACACTGAAGCTTTCTTT. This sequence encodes CASSSGSGGNTEAFF.

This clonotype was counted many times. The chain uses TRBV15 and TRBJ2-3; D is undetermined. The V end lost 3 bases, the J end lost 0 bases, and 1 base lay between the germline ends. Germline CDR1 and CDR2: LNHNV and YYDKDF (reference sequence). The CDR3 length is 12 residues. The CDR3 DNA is TGTGCCACCAGCAGTAGCACAGATACGCAGTATTTT. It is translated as CATSSSTDTQYF.

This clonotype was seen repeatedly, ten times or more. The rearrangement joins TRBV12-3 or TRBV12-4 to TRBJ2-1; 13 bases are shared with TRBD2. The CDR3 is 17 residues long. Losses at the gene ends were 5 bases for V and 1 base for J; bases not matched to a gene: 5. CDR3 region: CASSTGLAGVSYNEQFF. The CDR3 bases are TGTGCCAGCAGTACAGGACTAGCGGGAGTGTCCTACAATGAGCAGTTCTTC.

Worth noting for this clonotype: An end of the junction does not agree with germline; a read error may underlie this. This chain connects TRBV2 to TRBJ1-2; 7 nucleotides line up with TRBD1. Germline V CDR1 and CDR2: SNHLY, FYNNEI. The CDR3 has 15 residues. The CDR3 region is CASSEGQGPTHGHTF. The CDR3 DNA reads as TGTGCCAGCAGTGAAGGACAGGGACCCACACATGGCCACACCTTC. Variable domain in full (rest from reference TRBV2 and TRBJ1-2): EPEVTQTPSHQVTQMGQEVILRCVPISNHLYFYWYRQILGQKVEFLVSFYNNEISEKSEIFDDQFSVERPDGSNFTLKIRSTKLEDSAMYFCASSEGQGPTHGHTFGSGTRLTVV.

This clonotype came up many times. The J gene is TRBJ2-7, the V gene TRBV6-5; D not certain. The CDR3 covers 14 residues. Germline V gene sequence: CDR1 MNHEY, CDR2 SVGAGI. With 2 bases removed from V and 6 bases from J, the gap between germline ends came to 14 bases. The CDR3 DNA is TGTGCCAGCAGTTACGGTCCGGCTAGTGGCGAGCAGTACTTC. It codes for CASSYGPASGEQYF.

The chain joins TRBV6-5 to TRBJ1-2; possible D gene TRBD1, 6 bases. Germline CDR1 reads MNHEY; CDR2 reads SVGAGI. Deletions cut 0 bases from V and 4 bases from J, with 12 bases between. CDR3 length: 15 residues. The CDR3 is CASSYSDRNFYGYTF. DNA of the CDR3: TGTGCCAGCAGTTACTCAGACAGGAATTTCTATGGCTACACCTTC.

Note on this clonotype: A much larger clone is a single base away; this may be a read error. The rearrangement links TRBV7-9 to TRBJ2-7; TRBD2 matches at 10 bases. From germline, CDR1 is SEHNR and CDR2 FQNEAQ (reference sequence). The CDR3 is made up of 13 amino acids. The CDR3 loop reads CGSQGSGGLEQYF. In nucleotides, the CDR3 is TGTGGCAGCCAGGGTAGCGGGGGGCTCGAGCAGTACTTC.

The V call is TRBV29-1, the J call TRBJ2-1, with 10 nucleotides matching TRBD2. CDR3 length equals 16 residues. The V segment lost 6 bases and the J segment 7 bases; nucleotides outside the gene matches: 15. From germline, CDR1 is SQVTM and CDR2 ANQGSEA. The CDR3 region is CSVLGLAAGVLNEQFF. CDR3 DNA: TGCAGCGTCCTCGGACTAGCGGCCGGGGTATTGAATGAGCAGTTCTTC.

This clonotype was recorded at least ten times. Here the CDR3 DNA reads TGTGCCAGTAGTATAATTTTTGCCGGGACAGGGCTGAACGAGCAGTACTTC. This codes for CASSIIFAGTGLNEQYF. The chain carries TRBV19 and TRBJ2-7; 9 bases are a match to TRBD1. J gave up 5 bases and V 2 bases, and 13 bases lay outside the gene matches. CDR3 length: 17 amino acids. From germline, CDR1 is LNHDA and CDR2 SQIVND (reference sequence).

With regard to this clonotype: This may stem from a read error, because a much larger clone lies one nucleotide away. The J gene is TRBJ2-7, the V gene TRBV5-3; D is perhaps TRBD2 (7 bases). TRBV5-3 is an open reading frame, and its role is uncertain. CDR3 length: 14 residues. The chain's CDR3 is CASSWGRGADEQYF. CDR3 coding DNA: TGTGCCAGCAGCTGGGGACGGGGGGCGGACGAGCAGTACTTC.

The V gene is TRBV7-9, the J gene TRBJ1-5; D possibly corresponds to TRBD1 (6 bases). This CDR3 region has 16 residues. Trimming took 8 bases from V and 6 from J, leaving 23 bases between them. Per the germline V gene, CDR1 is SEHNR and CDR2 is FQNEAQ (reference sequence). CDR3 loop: CASGLDGGGRIQPQHF. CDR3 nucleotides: TGTGCCAGCGGCCTAGATGGGGGCGGCCGTATTCAGCCCCAGCATTTT.

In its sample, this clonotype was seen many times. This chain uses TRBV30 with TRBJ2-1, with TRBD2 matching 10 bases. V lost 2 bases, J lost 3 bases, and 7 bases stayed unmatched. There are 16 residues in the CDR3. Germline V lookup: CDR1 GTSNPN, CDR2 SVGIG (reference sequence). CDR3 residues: CAWSKTAGGYYNEQFF. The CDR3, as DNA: TGTGCCTGGAGTAAGACAGCGGGAGGGTACTACAATGAGCAGTTCTTC. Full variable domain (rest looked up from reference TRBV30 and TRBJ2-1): SQTIHQWPATLVQPVGSPLSLECTVEGTSNPNLYWYRQAAGRGLQLLFYSVGIGQISSEVPQNLSASRPQDRQFILSSKKLLLSDSGFYLCAWSKTAGGYYNEQFFGPGTRLTVL.

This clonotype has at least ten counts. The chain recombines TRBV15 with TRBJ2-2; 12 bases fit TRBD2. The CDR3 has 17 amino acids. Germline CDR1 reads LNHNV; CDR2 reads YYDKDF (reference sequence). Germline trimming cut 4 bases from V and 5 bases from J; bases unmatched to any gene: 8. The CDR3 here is CATSTAELAGGTGELFF. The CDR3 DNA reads TGTGCCACCAGCACCGCCGAACTAGCGGGAGGAACCGGGGAGCTGTTTTTT.

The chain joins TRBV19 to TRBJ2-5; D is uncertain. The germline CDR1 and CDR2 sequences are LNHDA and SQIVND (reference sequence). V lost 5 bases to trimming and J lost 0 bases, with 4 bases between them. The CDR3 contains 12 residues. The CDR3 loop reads CASSRNQETQYF. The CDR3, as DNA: TGTGCCAGTAGTCGGAACCAAGAGACCCAGTACTTC.